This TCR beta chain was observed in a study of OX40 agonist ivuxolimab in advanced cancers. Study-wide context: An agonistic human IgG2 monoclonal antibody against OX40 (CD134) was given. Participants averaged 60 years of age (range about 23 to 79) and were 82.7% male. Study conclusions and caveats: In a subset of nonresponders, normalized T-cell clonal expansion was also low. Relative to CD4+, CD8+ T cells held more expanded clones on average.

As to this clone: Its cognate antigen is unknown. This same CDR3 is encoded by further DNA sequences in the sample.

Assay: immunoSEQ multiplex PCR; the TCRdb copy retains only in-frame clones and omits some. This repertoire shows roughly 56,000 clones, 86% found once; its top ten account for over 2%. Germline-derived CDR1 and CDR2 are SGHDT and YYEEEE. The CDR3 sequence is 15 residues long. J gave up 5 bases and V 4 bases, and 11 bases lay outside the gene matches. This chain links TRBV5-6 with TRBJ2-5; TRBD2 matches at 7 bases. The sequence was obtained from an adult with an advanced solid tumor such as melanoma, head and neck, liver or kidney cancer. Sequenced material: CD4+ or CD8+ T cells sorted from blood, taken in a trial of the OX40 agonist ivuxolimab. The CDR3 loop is CASSLGGSDRETQYF. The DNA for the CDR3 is TGTGCCAGCAGCCTGGGCGGGAGCGATCGGGAGACCCAGTACTTC.